The sequence of this T cell receptor (beta chain) was determined in a study of identical twins listed by TCRdb under 2016. For context, the study as a whole: To test whether fetal clonotypes persist, this study deep-sequenced TCR alpha and beta repertoires from monozygotic twins, from unrelated adults of various ages, and from cord blood. Replicate twin experiments were performed at different times using different library preparation protocols to rule out contamination.

The full study reports these points: Fewer insertions were carried by abundant cord blood beta clonotypes; a weaker similar trend was observed in young adult naive repertoires, while no such trend was observed in memory repertoires. Because the same donors could not be followed over many years, the conclusions relied on cross-sectional statistical analysis. Compared with coincidental sharing between unrelated individuals, an excess of low generation-probability sequences was observed among out-of-frame TCR alpha sequences shared between twins. Invariant T cells such as MAIT and iNKT could partly confound zero-insertion analyses, although diverse VJ usage argued against such confounding for most clonotypes. A weaker excess of twin sharing was found in beta out-of-frame sequences because the signal-to-noise ratio was lowered by fewer shared sequences. In monozygotic twins, recombination models systematically underestimated out-of-frame TCR alpha sharing, but the models matched the sharing seen between unrelated individuals.

Only healthy Caucasian donors were included. Three pairs of female monozygotic twins, all aged roughly 18 to 29 years, were included in the twin cohort. CD4+ and CD8+ T cell populations were isolated with positive isolation kits from Invitrogen. The library was built by means of 5' RACE. The sample was run on an Illumina HiSeq 2000. Template switching added a universal primer binding site, and the final cDNA carried a unique molecular identifier that allowed TCR cDNA molecules to be counted accurately. Specific primers in the conserved constant-segment region were used to synthesize first-strand cDNA for TCR alpha and beta chains. To control for contamination, every cDNA library was double barcoded, receiving both a SMART-Mk sample barcode and Illumina barcodes. TruSeq adapter sequences and Illumina sample barcodes were added in two successive PCR steps. TCR alpha and beta cDNA libraries were sequenced on the Illumina HiSeq platform with custom primers. The original methods were these. MiGEC was used to process raw reads and extract unique molecular identifiers, and MiXCR was used to find CDR3 positions. For each individual, recombination models were inferred using an EM algorithm with the repgenHMM and IGoR tools. The analysis of shared clonotypes was done with the tcR package in R, with sharing normalized by the product of cloneset sizes. Out-of-frame nonproductive sequences were analyzed to study raw recombination free of thymic and clonal selection effects. Using fastp trimming at Q25 and MiXCR clonotype assembly, TCRdb reanalyzed the public sequencing data and kept in-frame beta chains. Merged by CDR3 protein, the rows form single entries marked with the most common genes and DNA. TCRdb, not the authors, supplied the V and J calls. This sample has approximately 490,000 distinct CDR3 sequences in its table, and 20% to 25% of those were observed once. Of the sample, around 0.48% is held by the ten largest clones.

CDR1 SGDLS and CDR2 YYNGEE are derived from the germline V gene. V is cut back by 0 bases and J by 2 bases, with 4 bases in the junction unmatched. There are 16 amino acids in the CDR3, from cysteine to phenylalanine inclusive. Solely the CDR3 DNA is kept, with 48 bases framed from the first base. As to this clonotype: Its antigen remains undetermined. Base qualities were left out, and no much larger clone turns up one base away.

The same data also went into a second study, on yellow fever vaccine responses in identical twins. As that second study puts it: According to the authors, the vaccine-induced T cell response in identical twins seemed to be partly convergent and partly specific to each individual. In the study, vaccine-responding T cell clones were precisely tracked in identical twins.

This chain joins TRBV9 to TRBJ2-1, with 8 middle bases fitting TRBD2. This sequence was found in a woman younger than 35 in good health. The sample comprised CD4+ T cells sorted from blood. The CDR3 here reads CASSVAGGGTYNEQFF. The sequence in DNA is TGTGCCAGCAGCGTAGCGGGCGGGGGGACCTACAATGAGCAGTTCTTC. With all but the CDR3 taken from the reference TRBV9 and TRBJ2-1 genes, the full variable domain is: DSGVTQTPKHLITATGQRVTLRCSPRSGDLSVYWYQQSLDQGLQFLIQYYNGEERAKGNILERFSAQQFPDLHSELNLSSLELGDSALYFCASSVAGGGTYNEQFFGPGTRLTVL.